These 18 T cell receptor beta chains originate from one sample sequenced in a study of cytomegalovirus exposure and HLA in healthy donors. Both 60 Vbeta primers and 13 Jbeta primers went into the PCR. Sequencing was performed with immunoSEQ multiplex PCR; in TCRdb, only in-frame clones are kept and a portion is missing. Among about 170,000 clones listed, 70% to 80% were seen once. The sample taken for sequencing was PBMCs. Every receptor here comes from a woman in her forties or fifties in good health and CMV-seronegative.

About this clone: Compared with germline, one end of the junction differs, possibly owing to a read error. The chain couples TRBV7-9 to TRBJ1-1, with TRBD1 matching 8 bases. CDR1 and CDR2 (germline): SEHNR, FQNEAQ (reference sequence). This CDR3 is built from 16 residues. CDR3 DNA: TGTTCCAGCAGCTCAACGGCAGGGGGCGAGAACACTGAAGCTTTCTTT. It translates to CSSSSTAGGENTEAFF.

The rearrangement joins TRBV29-1 to TRBJ1-2; D may be TRBD1 (5 bases). The germline V gene has CDR1 SQVTM and CDR2 ANQGSEA. V was clipped by 6 bases and J by 6 bases, with 8 bases between them. The CDR3 is made up of 10 amino acids. CDR3 amino acids: CSVDNDGYTF. The CDR3 DNA reads as TGCAGCGTGGACAACGATGGCTACACCTTC.

The chain couples TRBV7-8 to TRBJ2-4; possibly TRBD1 for D (6 bases). Looked up from germline, CDR1 is SGHVS and CDR2 is FQNEAQ. Between the trimmed V and J ends, which lost 5 bases and 0 bases, there was a span of 20 bases. The CDR3 has 18 amino acids. The CDR3 coding sequence is TGTGCCAGCAGCCCTAATGTTCCCAGGACAGTAGCCAAAAACATTCAGTACTTC. Translation: CASSPNVPRTVAKNIQYF.

This chain links TRBV7-3 with TRBJ1-1; possibly TRBD1 for D (5 bases). Germline V gene sequence: CDR1 SGHTA, CDR2 FQGTGA. The CDR3 has 14 amino acids. Trimming removed 3 bases from V and 0 bases from J, with 8 bases in between. CDR3 nucleotide sequence: TGTGCCAGCAGCTTGACGACAGTGAACACTGAAGCTTTCTTT. Translated, it gives CASSLTTVNTEAFF. Combining the CDR3 with reference TRBV7-3 and TRBJ1-1 gives the whole variable domain GAGVSQTPSNKVTEKGKYVELRCDPISGHTALYWYRQSLGQGPEFLIYFQGTGAADDSGLPNDRFFAVRPEGSVSTLKIQRTERGDSAVYLCASSLTTVNTEAFFGQGTRLTVV.

This sequence joins TRBV9 and TRBJ1-1, with TRBD1 matching 8 bases. Per the germline V gene, CDR1 is SGDLS and CDR2 is YYNGEE. V shed 4 bases and J 3 bases; nucleotides not matched to a gene: 2. The CDR3 sequence is 13 residues long. CDR3 residues: CASSTGQDTEAFF. For the CDR3, the DNA is TGTGCCAGCAGCACGGGACAGGACACTGAAGCTTTCTTT.

V gene TRBV14 combines with J gene TRBJ2-1, with 11 bases identical to TRBD2. V lost 1 base and J lost 9; bases outside the gene matches: 8. CDR3 length: 16 amino acids. Germline V gives CDR1 SGHDN, CDR2 FVKESK. The CDR3 sequence: CASSQVVAGGRSEQFF. The CDR3 DNA reads TGTGCCAGCAGCCAAGTGGTAGCGGGAGGGCGTAGTGAGCAGTTCTTC.

The V and J genes are TRBV27 and TRBJ2-7; tentatively, D is TRBD2 (6 bases). The CDR3 totals 13 residues. The V end was cut by 3 bases, the J end by 3 bases, with 9 bases between. CDR1 is MNHEY, CDR2 SMNVEV, per germline (reference sequence). CDR3 sequence reads: CASSFGSLYEQYF. As DNA, the CDR3 is TGTGCCAGCAGTTTCGGGAGTCTCTACGAGCAGTACTTC.

The J gene is TRBJ2-5, the V gene TRBV28; a weak D match, TRBD2 (5 bases). The DNA end lines up better with TRBJ2-7; the J call may be wrong. Germline CDR1 is MDHEN and CDR2 is SYDVKM. The CDR3 totals 15 residues. Here the CDR3 DNA reads TGTGCCAGCACCGAGGCTCTAGCATCGACCTACGAGCAGTACTTC. Translating it yields CASTEALASTYEQYF.

For this clone: A read error may account for a junction end that differs from germline. The same CDR3 can be traced to other DNA sequences in this sample. The CDR3 DNA follows: TGCGCCAGCAGCCAAGATCGGGTTTCCGGTTACACTGGGGAGCTGTTTTTT. It translates to CASSQDRVSGYTGELFF. The chain has TRBV4-3 and TRBJ2-2; the D is unclear. The CDR3 runs 17 residues. Germline loops: CDR1 LGHNA, CDR2 YSLEER.

With regard to this clone: In the same sample, other DNA sequences code for this CDR3. The chain uses TRBV9 and TRBJ1-1; 8 positions match TRBD1. CDR1 and CDR2 from the germline V gene are SGDLS and YYNGEE. V dropped 2 bases and J dropped 4; count of bases not matched to a gene: 1. This CDR3 spans 13 amino acids. CDR3 region: CASSVTGGTEAFF. The DNA of the CDR3 is TGTGCCAGCAGCGTCACAGGGGGCACTGAAGCTTTCTTT.

A few counts support this clone. The rearrangement uses TRBV6-4 and TRBJ1-1; no clear D. Looked up from germline, CDR1 is MRHNA and CDR2 is SNTAGT. Trimming removed 2 bases at V and 1 base at J, with 5 bases between. This CDR3 comprises 13 residues. The CDR3 here is CASSDRENTEAFF. The CDR3 nucleotides are TGTGCCAGCAGTGACAGAGAGAACACTGAAGCTTTCTTT.

The chain links TRBV19 to TRBJ2-6, with 9 nucleotides matching TRBD1. This CDR3 spans 20 amino acids. The junction had 12 bases not matched to a gene; V was cut back by 3 bases and J by 0 bases. Per the germline V gene, CDR1 is LNHDA and CDR2 is SQIVND (reference sequence). CDR3 coding DNA: TGTGCCAGTAGTATGTATTCAGTGACAGGGGGGACCTCTGGGGCCAACGTCCTGACTTTC. This gives the protein CASSMYSVTGGTSGANVLTF.

CDR3 in DNA: TGTGCCAGCCGAGTAGCCAATCAGCCCCAGCATTTT. The encoded protein is CASRVANQPQHF. The rearrangement links TRBV6-6 to TRBJ1-5; no definite D call. The CDR3 sequence is 12 residues long. The ends were cut back, 8 bases at V and 3 bases at J, with 8 bases in the middle. Germline CDR1 MNHNY, CDR2 SVGAGI (reference sequence).

This sequence joins TRBV11-2 and TRBJ2-1; D uncertain. CDR1 SGHAT and CDR2 FQNNGV come from the germline V gene. This CDR3 is built from 13 residues. V was pared by 1 base and J by 7 bases, with 8 bases between. The CDR3 loop is CASSLGLMNEQFF. The CDR3 region has the DNA TGTGCCAGCAGCTTAGGACTGATGAATGAGCAGTTCTTC.

The chain carries TRBV10-3 and TRBJ1-2; no firm D call. The germline V gene has CDR1 ENHRY and CDR2 SYGVKD. The CDR3 runs 16 residues. Trimming took 2 bases from V and 0 from J, leaving 13 bases between them. The CDR3 spells CAISEPSLGANYGYTF. Here the CDR3 DNA reads TGTGCCATCAGTGAGCCAAGTTTGGGAGCTAACTATGGCTACACCTTC.

The chain links TRBV2 to TRBJ2-7; TRBD1 aligns across 10 bases. The CDR3 length is 14 residues. Trimming removed 5 bases from V and 6 bases from J; junction bases left unmatched: 7. Germline-derived CDR1 and CDR2 are SNHLY and FYNNEI. The CDR3: CASSPGQGRGEQYF. DNA of the CDR3: TGTGCCAGCAGTCCGGGACAGGGGAGAGGCGAGCAGTACTTC.

The chain recombines TRBV5-1 with TRBJ1-2; 11 bases agree with TRBD1. Germline-derived CDR1 and CDR2 are SGHRS and YFSETQ. The CDR3 is 15 amino acids. V gave up 1 base and J gave up 7 bases; unmatched junction bases: 6. The CDR3 sequence: CASSLTGQGAGGYTF. CDR3 bases: TGCGCCAGCAGCTTGACCGGACAGGGGGCCGGTGGCTACACCTTC.

Comments on this clone: The germline gene is not matched at one end of the junction; a read error may be the cause. The chain employs TRBV10-3 and TRBJ2-7; tentative D call: TRBD1 (5 bases). Germline V gives CDR1 ENHRY, CDR2 SYGVKD. The CDR3 consists of 13 residues. CDR3 sequence: CASSRGSSYEQYF. The CDR3, as DNA: TGCGCCAGCAGTAGGGGAAGCTCCTACGAGCAGTACTTC.